These 21 T cell receptor beta chains came from one sample sequenced in a study of blood T cell repertoires in COVID-19. The table came from immunoSEQ multiplex PCR; TCRdb's copy has only in-frame clones and leaves some out. The sample yields about 480,000 clones, around 89% seen once. The source material was peripheral blood. These receptors were obtained from a woman in her twenties or thirties with acute or convalescent COVID-19.

This clone came up a few times. V gene TRBV7-3 combines with J gene TRBJ1-3; D is unclear. Germline V gives CDR1 SGHTA, CDR2 FQGTGA. V was shortened by 5 bases and J by 0 bases, with 17 bases between the two germline ends. The CDR3 runs 17 residues. CDR3 nucleotide sequence: TGTGCCAGCAGCCAACCAAAGGACGGGAACTCTGGAAACACCATATATTTT. As protein: CASSQPKDGNSGNTIYF.

This clone showed up just once. The chain couples TRBV10-3 to TRBJ2-2; weak D call: TRBD1 (5 bases). Germline CDR1 is ENHRY and CDR2 is SYGVKD. Trimming removed 6 bases at V and 1 base at J, with 12 bases between. The CDR3 totals 15 residues. The CDR3 DNA reads TGTGCCATCAGGAAGGGCAGGGAGAACACCGGGGAGCTGTTTTTT. Amino acid sequence: CAIRKGRENTGELFF.

The chain uses TRBV11-1 and TRBJ2-5; 9 bases fit TRBD2. Germline-derived CDR1 and CDR2 are SGHAT and FQDESV (reference sequence). V shed 4 bases and J 5 bases; nucleotides not matched to a gene: 11. The CDR3 has 16 amino acids. CDR3 sequence (DNA): TGTGCCAGCAGCTCGTTGACTAGCGGTACGGAGGAGACCCAGTACTTC. Protein: CASSSLTSGTEETQYF.

For the CDR3, the DNA is TGTGCCAGCAGACCCGGGACTACAGGAGAGACCCAGTACTTC. This codes for CASRPGTTGETQYF. V gene TRBV27 combines with J gene TRBJ2-5; 7 bases fit TRBD2. The CDR3 consists of 14 residues. Germline CDR1 and CDR2: MNHEY and SMNVEV (reference sequence). V lost 6 bases to trimming and J lost 4 bases; unmatched junction nucleotides: 8.

The chain couples TRBV6-6 to TRBJ2-1; D is possibly TRBD1 (5 bases). Germline V CDR1 and CDR2: MNHNY, SVGAGI (reference sequence). This CDR3 contains 13 residues. Trimming took off 8 bases at V and 9 bases at J, with 17 bases between the two ends. CDR3 nucleotide sequence: TGTGCCAGCGATTGGCAGGGTAATGGTGAGCAGTTCTTC. This codes for CASDWQGNGEQFF.

Written as DNA, the CDR3 is TGTGCCAGCAGTGCCCCGGGACTACATGAGCAGTTCTTC. Its translation: CASSAPGLHEQFF. This rearrangement joins TRBV5-4 to TRBJ2-1, with 7 positions matching TRBD2. Trimming took 5 bases from V and 8 from J; bases not matched to a gene: 7. This CDR3 comprises 13 residues. The germline CDR1 and CDR2 sequences are SGHNT and YYREEE (reference sequence).

This clone was detected many times. This chain joins TRBV19 and TRBJ2-7, with D maybe TRBD2 (6 bases). The CDR3 is made up of 14 amino acids. Germline assignment: CDR1 LNHDA and CDR2 SQIVND (reference sequence). V was clipped by 4 bases and J by 4 bases, with 14 bases between them. The CDR3 DNA reads as TGTGCCAGTAGTACGGGGGAATACCGTTACGAGCAGTACTTC. This translates into CASSTGEYRYEQYF.

The gene calls are TRBV6-5 and TRBJ1-2; D perhaps matches TRBD1 (6 bases). CDR3 size: 15 residues. Germline CDR1 reads MNHEY; CDR2 reads SVGAGI. V was pared by 6 bases and J by 5 bases, with 19 bases between. The CDR3 coding sequence is TGTGCCAGCAGCCAAGGGGGGGGCGCCGGGTATGGCTACACCTTC. Its protein product is CASSQGGGAGYGYTF.

This clone was seen more than once but under ten times. The rearrangement links TRBV2 to TRBJ1-1; no clear D gene. This CDR3 has 13 residues. CDR1 SNHLY and CDR2 FYNNEI come from the germline V gene. The V end was cut by 7 bases, the J end by 0 bases, with 9 bases between. The CDR3, as DNA: TGTGCCAGCACGCCAGAATTGAACACTGAAGCTTTCTTT. Its protein product is CASTPELNTEAFF.

The chain is built from TRBV28 and TRBJ1-6; D is possibly TRBD1 (5 bases). This CDR3 comprises 15 residues. Trimming left V 1 base short and J 7 bases short, with 11 bases between. Per the germline V gene, CDR1 is MDHEN and CDR2 is SYDVKM. The CDR3 sequence: CASSLFRTQNSPLHF. Here the CDR3 DNA reads TGTGCCAGCAGTTTATTTAGGACACAGAATTCACCCCTCCACTTT.

The V and J genes are TRBV18 and TRBJ2-1; weak D call: TRBD1 (6 bases). The ends were cut back, 5 bases at V and 4 bases at J, with 18 bases in the middle. Per the germline V gene, CDR1 is KGHSH and CDR2 is LQKENI. This CDR3 region has 16 residues. The DNA of the CDR3 is TGTGCCAGCTCAGGGCCCCGGGACACGAGATACAATGAGCAGTTCTTC. Translated: CASSGPRDTRYNEQFF.

This clone was observed a handful of times. This chain uses TRBV14 with TRBJ2-3; D unresolved. Germline V gives CDR1 SGHDN, CDR2 FVKESK. The length of the CDR3 is 16 residues. V lost 3 bases, J lost 10 bases, and 23 bases lay in between. CDR3 bases: TGTGCCAGCAGCCAGGCAACTGGTCGGTCCCTTGGGCCGCAGTATTTT. Translation: CASSQATGRSLGPQYF.

The chain has TRBV7-6 and TRBJ2-7, with a tentative D call TRBD2 (5 bases). The V end was cut by 5 bases, the J end by 0 bases, with 17 bases between. The germline gives CDR1 SGHVS, CDR2 FNYEAQ. CDR3 length: 16 amino acids. The CDR3 here is CASSPRGRASSYEQYF. In DNA, the CDR3 is TGTGCCAGCAGCCCTCGGGGTCGAGCTAGCTCCTACGAGCAGTACTTC. Drawing the rest from reference TRBV7-6 and TRBJ2-7, the complete variable domain is GAGVSQSPRYKVTKRGQDVALRCDPISGHVSLYWYRQALGQGPEFLTYFNYEAQQDKSGLPNDRFSAERPEGSISTLTIQRTEQRDSAMYRCASSPRGRASSYEQYFGPGTRLTVT.

V usage is TRBV10-3 and J usage is TRBJ2-7; D possibly corresponds to TRBD2 (5 bases). V dropped 10 bases and J dropped 6 bases, with 19 bases sitting between them. CDR3 length equals 13 residues. Per germline, CDR1 ENHRY and CDR2 SYGVKD. CDR3 bases: TGTGCCACCGGGGAAGCCCTTAGTGGCGAGCAGTACTTC. It specifies CATGEALSGEQYF.

This clone was found once. V usage is TRBV9 and J usage is TRBJ2-2; TRBD2 might be the D (7 bases). CDR3 length: 13 amino acids. V shed 7 bases and J shed 3 bases, with 10 bases lying between them. CDR1 is SGDLS, CDR2 YYNGEE, per germline. For the CDR3, the DNA is TGTGCCAGCGGGGGGGCCCACACCGGGGAGCTGTTTTTT. This gives the protein CASGGAHTGELFF.

This chain links TRBV2 with TRBJ2-5, with 12 bases identical to TRBD2. Germline values: CDR1 SNHLY, CDR2 FYNNEI. Germline trimming cut 6 bases from V and 6 bases from J; bases unmatched to any gene: 11. The CDR3 is 16 amino acids. CDR3 coding DNA: TGTGCCAGCAGCGGGACTAGCGGGCGACCCCAGAAGACCCAGTACTTC. Residues: CASSGTSGRPQKTQYF.

The V gene is TRBV20-1, the J gene TRBJ2-3, with D unresolved. Per germline, CDR1 DFQATT and CDR2 SNEGSKA (reference sequence). Trimming pared 3 bases from V and 2 bases from J, leaving 3 bases between. The CDR3 sequence is 11 residues long. CDR3 loop: CSASHTDTQYF. CDR3 in DNA: TGCAGTGCTAGCCACACAGATACGCAGTATTTT.

The chain employs TRBV2 and TRBJ1-5, with a possible D match to TRBD1 (6 bases). The CDR3 consists of 17 residues. V shed 8 bases and J shed 0 bases, with 20 bases lying between them. Germline V gene lookup returns CDR1 SNHLY and CDR2 FYNNEI. For the CDR3, the DNA is TGTGCCAGCGACGGGACAAGGGCTAGCGGTAGCAATCAGCCCCAGCATTTT. This codes for CASDGTRASGSNQPQHF.

As concerns this clone: At one of its ends the junction is not consistent with the germline gene, which may arise from a read error. V usage is TRBV3-1 (or the pseudogene TRBV3-2) and J usage is TRBJ1-2; D may be TRBD1 (6 bases). CDR1 and CDR2 from the germline V gene are LGHDT and YNNKEL (reference sequence). This CDR3 has 15 amino acids. CDR3 sequence: CASSQAGGGDWGTFF. CDR3 in DNA: TGTGCCAGCAGCCAAGCCGGAGGGGGGGATTGGGGCACCTTCTTC.

The chain carries TRBV10-3 and TRBJ2-1; TRBD1 agrees at 7 bases. The CDR3 has 15 residues. V gave up 5 bases and J gave up 4 bases; unmatched junction bases: 8. Germline CDR1 reads ENHRY; CDR2 reads SYGVKD. This chain's CDR3 is CAISTRDSLYNEQFF. The CDR3 DNA reads as TGTGCCATCAGTACCCGGGACAGCCTATACAATGAGCAGTTCTTC.

The chain has TRBV18 and TRBJ2-7, with 8 nucleotides matching TRBD1. Germline-derived CDR1 and CDR2 are KGHSH and LQKENI. The length of the CDR3 is 15 residues. V lost 1 base and J lost 6; bases outside the gene matches: 8. The CDR3 here is CASSPQVTGVGEQYF. CDR3 nucleotide sequence: TGTGCCAGCTCACCACAAGTGACAGGGGTGGGCGAGCAGTACTTC.